The 21 T cell receptor beta chains below all came from one sample that was sequenced in a study of T cells after yellow fever vaccination. TCRdb independently ran MiXCR on the 5' RACE reads; one entry per CDR3 protein. The sample carries approximately 600,000 distinct CDR3 sequences, around 12% recorded once. This sample comprised PBMCs, obtained on the day of the yellow fever booster vaccination. Every receptor here comes from a man in his thirties or forties who received the YFV17D yellow fever vaccine.

In its sample, this clonotype was seen many times. V and J are TRBV28 and TRBJ2-4; D gene uncertain. V lost 6 bases to trimming and J lost 7 bases, with 10 bases between them. Germline V gives CDR1 MDHEN, CDR2 SYDVKM. This CDR3 comprises 12 residues. Written as DNA, the CDR3 is TGTGCCAGCAGCCAGTCACACAACATTCAGTACTTC. It specifies CASSQSHNIQYF.

The sample holds many counts of this clonotype. The chain couples TRBV6-6 to TRBJ2-7; D remains unclear. V was cut by 4 bases and J by 5 bases, with 6 bases left in between. The CDR3 has 11 residues. CDR1 MNHNY and CDR2 SVGAGI come from the germline V gene (reference sequence). CDR3 bases: TGTGCCAGCAGTTCGGAGAACGAGCAGTACTTC. Amino acid sequence: CASSSENEQYF.

The V call is TRBV5-8, the J call TRBJ2-7; possible D gene TRBD1, 6 bases. Looked up from germline, CDR1 is SGHTS and CDR2 is YDEGEE. CDR3 length equals 11 residues. Trimming took 9 bases from V and 6 from J, leaving 13 bases between them. In DNA form, the CDR3 reads TGTGCCAATAACAGGGTGGGCGAGCAGTACTTC. This encodes CANNRVGEQYF.

The chain carries TRBV20-1 and TRBJ1-4; D ambiguous. CDR3 size: 11 residues. Trimming cost V 0 bases and J 10 bases, with 6 bases left between them. CDR1 and CDR2 from the germline V gene are DFQATT and SNEGSKA (reference sequence). CDR3 region: CSARDRGKLFF. CDR3 bases: TGCAGTGCTAGAGATCGAGGAAAACTGTTTTTT.

This clonotype appeared a few times. The junction does not match germline at one end; this may be a read error. The gene calls are TRBV3-1 and TRBJ2-1, with D unresolved. The CDR3 consists of 13 residues. The germline gives CDR1 LGHDT, CDR2 YNNKEL (reference sequence). CDR3 residues: CASSRAETTPYLF. In DNA form, the CDR3 reads TGTGCCAGCAGCCGAGCCGAGACAACCCCCTACCTCTTC.

This clonotype was detected a few times. The genes are TRBV7-2 and TRBJ1-2; D is possibly TRBD1 (5 bases). CDR1 and CDR2 (germline): SGHTA, FQGNSA. Trimming left V 6 bases short and J 2 bases short, with 19 bases between. There are 16 residues in the CDR3. The CDR3 region is CASRLWDSNINYGYTF. CDR3 DNA: TGTGCCAGCAGACTATGGGACTCGAACATAAACTATGGCTACACCTTC.

The sample holds a few counts of this clonotype. This could be a read error, since a much larger clone is one nucleotide away. DNA for the CDR3: TGTGCCAGCAGCCAAATCCCAGATACGCAGTATTTT. Amino acid sequence: CASSQIPDTQYF. The chain uses TRBV3-1 and TRBJ2-3; D remains ambiguous. Per the germline V gene, CDR1 is LGHDT and CDR2 is YNNKEL (reference sequence). This CDR3 region has 12 residues. Trimming cost V 2 bases and J 4 bases, with 4 bases left between them.

This clonotype occurred a few times. V and J are TRBV6-7 and TRBJ1-2; 7 bases map to TRBD1. TRBV6-7 qualifies as an ORF whose function is uncertain. The V segment lost 5 bases and the J segment 3 bases; nucleotides outside the gene matches: 18. The CDR3 extends over 18 amino acids. CDR3 sequence reads: CASSRPPGQKILYYGYTF. The DNA for the CDR3 is TGTGCCAGCAGTAGACCCCCGGGACAGAAGATTCTTTACTATGGCTACACCTTC.

This clonotype was counted only a few times. This chain joins TRBV12-3 or TRBV12-4 and TRBJ2-1, with 8 bases matching TRBD2. V shed 8 bases, J shed 1 base, and the junction held 4 bases outside the gene matches. This CDR3 region has 14 residues. CDR3 in amino acids: CASLAGNSYNEQFF. CDR3 DNA sequence: TGTGCCAGCTTAGCGGGGAATTCCTACAATGAGCAGTTCTTC.

This clonotype was seen a few times. The V gene is TRBV6-2 or TRBV6-3, the J gene TRBJ2-5; unclear D gene. Germline values: CDR1 MNHEY, CDR2 SVGEGT. V shed 6 bases and J shed 4 bases, with 6 bases lying between them. The CDR3 length is 11 residues. The CDR3 coding sequence is TGTGCCAGCAGGGGGATAGAGACCCAGTACTTC. Amino acid sequence: CASRGIETQYF.

This clonotype was observed a handful of times. This chain uses TRBV28 with TRBJ2-3, with 8 bases aligning to TRBD1. Germline CDR1 is MDHEN and CDR2 is SYDVKM. With V trimmed by 6 bases and J by 5 bases, 4 bases remained unmatched. CDR3 length equals 13 residues. For the CDR3, the DNA is TGTGCCAGCAGAACAGGGGGGATAGATACGCAGTATTTT. Its translation: CASRTGGIDTQYF.

The chain employs TRBV20-1 and TRBJ2-3; no reliable D call. CDR3 size: 14 residues. The germline V gene has CDR1 DFQATT and CDR2 SNEGSKA (reference sequence). V was shortened by 0 bases and J by 4 bases, with 11 bases between the two germline ends. The CDR3 nucleotides are TGCAGTGCTAGAGATCCCCCTAGTCCAGATACGCAGTATTTT. Encoded protein: CSARDPPSPDTQYF.

This chain links TRBV25-1 with TRBJ2-2; 8 positions agree with TRBD2. Germline CDR1 is MGHDK and CDR2 is SYGVNS. The CDR3 extends over 15 amino acids. J gave up 6 bases and V 4 bases, and 7 bases lay outside the gene matches. DNA of the CDR3: TGTGCCAGCAGTGGACTACCGGGACTAGCCGGGGAGCTGTTTTTT. It codes for CASSGLPGLAGELFF.

Only a few counts were recorded for this clonotype. J is TRBJ2-3 and V is TRBV12-3 or TRBV12-4; D gene uncertain. This CDR3 spans 13 amino acids. Trimming stripped 5 bases from V and 6 bases from J, with 12 bases between. The CDR3 nucleotides read TGTGCCAGCAGTGTGTACCCTTCGGATACGCAGTATTTT. Its translation is CASSVYPSDTQYF.

The chain carries TRBV20-1 and TRBJ1-1; 7 nucleotides align to TRBD1. V trimming: 4 bases; J trimming: 1 base; junction bases outside the gene matches: 3. Germline V gene lookup returns CDR1 DFQATT and CDR2 SNEGSKA (reference sequence). This CDR3 is 13 amino acids long. The DNA for the CDR3 is TGCAGTGCTAAGAGACAGGGGAACACTGAAGCTTTCTTT. Translation: CSAKRQGNTEAFF.

Only a few counts were recorded for this clonotype. CDR3 nucleotides: TGTGCCACCAGCAAGGGGGGGGGGGCGGTCAAAAACATTCAGTACTTC. Protein sequence: CATSKGGGAVKNIQYF. The chain employs TRBV15 and TRBJ2-4, with D perhaps TRBD2 (7 bases). The CDR3 consists of 16 residues. V was shortened by 4 bases and J by 3 bases, with 16 bases between the two germline ends. Germline V gene sequence: CDR1 LNHNV, CDR2 YYDKDF (reference sequence).

This clonotype appeared many times. J is TRBJ2-1 and V is TRBV5-1; perhaps TRBD2 as D (6 bases). Per the germline V gene, CDR1 is SGHRS and CDR2 is YFSETQ. The CDR3 is 16 residues long. Trimming stripped 4 bases from V and 9 bases from J, with 23 bases between. CDR3 coding DNA: TGCGCCAGCAGCCTCGGGGCCGGGAGTAGGAACTCTGAGCAGTTCTTC. Translated: CASSLGAGSRNSEQFF.

J is TRBJ1-6 and V is TRBV12-3 or TRBV12-4; D call uncertain. The CDR3 totals 14 residues. The V gene lost 4 bases and the J gene lost 0 bases, with 4 bases spanning the gap. This CDR3 is CASSYSSYNSPLHF. The CDR3 nucleotides are TGTGCCAGCAGTTACAGCTCCTATAATTCACCCCTCCACTTT.

The chain uses TRBV29-1 and TRBJ1-1, with a weak D call TRBD1 (6 bases). The germline gives CDR1 SQVTM, CDR2 ANQGSEA. The CDR3 has 12 amino acids. Deletions cut 1 base from V and 5 bases from J, with 8 bases between. The CDR3 here is CSVEVRGTEAFF. CDR3 DNA: TGCAGCGTTGAAGTCAGGGGTACTGAAGCTTTCTTT.

There are a few counts of this clonotype. This chain uses TRBV6-5 with TRBJ1-6; D remains unclear. Trimming shortened V by 3 bases and J by 3 bases, and 6 bases separated the two germline ends. The CDR3 is 14 amino acids. The germline V gene encodes CDR1 MNHEY and CDR2 SVGAGI. DNA of the CDR3: TGTGCCAGCAGTTATAGCCGCTATAATTCACCCCTCCACTTT. Translated: CASSYSRYNSPLHF.

This clonotype was seen a few times. The chain has TRBV7-9 and TRBJ1-2; D is uncertain. Germline-derived CDR1 and CDR2 are SEHNR and FQNEAQ (reference sequence). The V gene lost 1 base and the J gene lost 3 bases, with 9 bases spanning the gap. The CDR3 extends over 14 amino acids. The CDR3 DNA sequence: TGTGCCAGCAGCTTAGGTCCCGGATACTATGGCTACACCTTC. It codes for CASSLGPGYYGYTF.